A selection of T cell receptor beta chains follows, all from one sample in a study of PD-L1 blockade in urothelial cancer. The repertoire was sequenced with immunoSEQ multiplex PCR; TCRdb's copy has only in-frame clones and lacks some. The sample carries roughly 60,000 clones, 82% recorded once. The sample in question was PBMCs, obtained around atezolizumab (anti-PD-L1) treatment. These receptors all stem from a man aged 65 to 85 with urothelial cancer. The CDR3 runs from the conserved cysteine through the conserved F or W. D genes are given only for firm matches. Size is omitted from some rows. Given values are once, few, many or a class for expanded clones.

j_call: TRBJ2-5; d_call: TRBD1; clone_size: -; v_call: TRBV13; cdr3_aa: CASSVDRGETQYF; cdr3_nt: TGTGCCAGCAGCGTAGACAGGGGGGAGACCCAGTACTTC
j_call: TRBJ1-1; d_call: -; clone_size: -; v_call: TRBV5-1; cdr3_aa: CASSYLTGGTEAFF; cdr3_nt: TGCGCCAGCAGCTACCTGACAGGAGGCACTGAAGCTTTCTTT
j_call: TRBJ1-1; d_call: TRBD1; clone_size: -; v_call: TRBV7-8; cdr3_aa: CASSPYRFPGGTEAFF; cdr3_nt: TGTGCCAGCAGCCCCTATAGATTCCCAGGGGGCACTGAAGCTTTCTTT
j_call: TRBJ1-1; d_call: TRBD1; clone_size: -; v_call: TRBV5-1; cdr3_aa: CASSGGTGVNTEAFF; cdr3_nt: TGCGCCAGCTCGGGGGGGACAGGGGTGAACACTGAAGCTTTCTTT
j_call: TRBJ2-7; d_call: -; clone_size: -; v_call: TRBV5-1; cdr3_aa: CASSSAARNYEQYF; cdr3_nt: TGCGCCAGCAGCTCGGCGGCTCGTAACTACGAGCAGTACTTC
j_call: TRBJ2-2; d_call: -; clone_size: -; v_call: TRBV28; cdr3_aa: CASARTDPNTGELFF; cdr3_nt: TGTGCCAGCGCTAGGACAGACCCTAACACCGGGGAGCTGTTTTTT
j_call: TRBJ2-5; d_call: TRBD2; clone_size: -; v_call: TRBV11-2; cdr3_aa: CASSFRAGGLWETQYF; cdr3_nt: TGTGCCAGCAGCTTTAGAGCGGGAGGGCTTTGGGAGACCCAGTACTTC
j_call: TRBJ2-5; d_call: -; clone_size: -; v_call: TRBV19; cdr3_aa: CASSSSEGETQYF; cdr3_nt: TGTGCCAGTAGTTCAAGCGAGGGAGAGACCCAGTACTTC
j_call: TRBJ1-1; d_call: -; clone_size: -; v_call: TRBV10-2; cdr3_aa: CASSESLGGDTEAFF; cdr3_nt: TGCGCCAGCAGTGAGAGCCTAGGGGGTGACACTGAAGCTTTCTTT
j_call: TRBJ1-1; d_call: -; clone_size: -; v_call: TRBV6-1; cdr3_aa: CASNIQGSMNTEAFF; cdr3_nt: TGTGCCAGCAATATCCAGGGGAGCATGAACACTGAAGCTTTCTTT
j_call: TRBJ1-1; d_call: TRBD1; clone_size: -; v_call: TRBV5-4; cdr3_aa: CASSLQGVNTEAFF; cdr3_nt: TGTGCCAGCAGCTTGCAGGGGGTGAACACTGAAGCTTTCTTT
j_call: TRBJ2-1; d_call: TRBD2; clone_size: -; v_call: TRBV7-8; cdr3_aa: CASSLRRLAGGGEQFF; cdr3_nt: TGTGCCAGCAGCTTACGGCGGCTAGCGGGCGGGGGTGAGCAGTTCTTC
j_call: TRBJ1-2; d_call: TRBD1; clone_size: -; v_call: TRBV6-6; cdr3_aa: CASSEQGAYGYTF; cdr3_nt: TGTGCCAGCAGCGAACAGGGGGCCTATGGCTACACCTTC
j_call: TRBJ1-1; d_call: -; clone_size: -; v_call: TRBV6-6; cdr3_aa: CASSYSSSRSGEAFF; cdr3_nt: TGTGCCAGCAGTTACTCGAGTTCAAGGTCGGGAGAAGCTTTCTTT
j_call: TRBJ2-2; d_call: TRBD2; clone_size: once; v_call: TRBV18; cdr3_aa: CASSPRGLANTGELFF; cdr3_nt: TGTGCCAGCTCGCCTAGGGGACTAGCGAACACCGGGGAGCTGTTTTTT
j_call: TRBJ2-5; d_call: TRBD1; clone_size: -; v_call: TRBV6-1; cdr3_aa: CASSRGQRQETQYF; cdr3_nt: TGTGCCAGCAGCAGGGGGCAAAGACAAGAGACCCAGTACTTC
j_call: TRBJ1-1; d_call: -; clone_size: -; v_call: TRBV5-1; cdr3_aa: CASSPGQRTEAFF; cdr3_nt: TGCGCCAGCAGCCCTGGACAGAGGACTGAAGCTTTCTTT
j_call: TRBJ2-7; d_call: -; clone_size: -; v_call: TRBV4-1; cdr3_aa: CASSQVGTVTYEQYF; cdr3_nt: TGCGCCAGCAGCCAAGTCGGGACTGTTACCTACGAGCAGTACTTC
j_call: TRBJ2-2; d_call: TRBD1; clone_size: -; v_call: TRBV18; cdr3_aa: CASSAGQGTNTGELFF; cdr3_nt: TGTGCCAGCTCAGCGGGACAGGGGACGAACACCGGGGAGCTGTTTTTT
j_call: TRBJ2-4; d_call: TRBD2; clone_size: -; v_call: TRBV28; cdr3_aa: CASSGGGIQYF; cdr3_nt: TGTGCCAGCAGCGGCGGGGGCATTCAGTACTTC
j_call: TRBJ2-5; d_call: TRBD2; clone_size: -; v_call: TRBV10-3; cdr3_aa: CAISEPEGGTSGGHSKGTQYF; cdr3_nt: TGTGCCATCAGTGAGCCAGAAGGAGGTACTAGCGGGGGACATTCGAAAGGGACCCAGTACTTC
j_call: TRBJ1-2; d_call: TRBD1; clone_size: -; v_call: TRBV19; cdr3_aa: CASSIRAAGGNYGYTF; cdr3_nt: TGTGCCAGTAGTATAAGGGCGGCAGGGGGTAACTATGGCTACACCTTC
j_call: TRBJ1-5; d_call: -; clone_size: -; v_call: TRBV7-6; cdr3_aa: CASSLLDNQPQHF; cdr3_nt: TGTGCCAGCAGCCTATTAGACAATCAGCCCCAGCATTTT
j_call: TRBJ1-1; d_call: -; clone_size: few; v_call: TRBV5-1; cdr3_aa: CASSSKQRNTEAFF; cdr3_nt: TGCGCCAGCAGCTCGAAACAGAGAAACACTGAAGCTTTCTTT
j_call: TRBJ2-3; d_call: TRBD2; clone_size: many; v_call: TRBV28; cdr3_aa: CASRGLRTDTQYF; cdr3_nt: TGTGCCAGCAGGGGACTACGCACAGATACGCAGTATTTT
j_call: TRBJ1-3; d_call: -; clone_size: -; v_call: TRBV6-5; cdr3_aa: CASRSSGNTIYF; cdr3_nt: TGTGCCAGCAGGAGCTCTGGAAACACCATATATTTT
j_call: TRBJ2-1; d_call: TRBD1; clone_size: -; v_call: TRBV29-1; cdr3_aa: CSVDQTGVDQEFF; cdr3_nt: TGCAGCGTTGACCAGACAGGGGTTGATCAAGAGTTCTTC
j_call: TRBJ2-3; d_call: -; clone_size: -; v_call: TRBV6-1; cdr3_aa: CASRPGGPDTQYF; cdr3_nt: TGTGCCAGCAGACCCGGGGGGCCAGATACGCAGTATTTT
j_call: TRBJ2-1; d_call: TRBD2; clone_size: -; v_call: TRBV28; cdr3_aa: CASRGGREQFF; cdr3_nt: TGTGCCAGCAGAGGCGGGAGGGAGCAGTTCTTC
j_call: TRBJ2-2; d_call: TRBD1; clone_size: -; v_call: TRBV2; cdr3_aa: CASRRDRMNTGELFF; cdr3_nt: TGTGCCAGCAGGCGGGACAGGATGAACACCGGGGAGCTGTTTTTT
j_call: TRBJ1-2; d_call: -; clone_size: -; v_call: TRBV11-2; cdr3_aa: CASSLGPPDRTHNYGYTF; cdr3_nt: TGTGCCAGCAGCTTAGGCCCACCTGACAGGACCCACAACTATGGCTACACCTTC
j_call: TRBJ1-5; d_call: -; clone_size: -; v_call: TRBV4-2; cdr3_aa: CASSQDSTASGRPQHF; cdr3_nt: TGTGCCAGCAGCCAAGATTCCACAGCTTCCGGTCGGCCCCAGCATTTT
j_call: TRBJ2-7; d_call: TRBD1; clone_size: once; v_call: TRBV19; cdr3_aa: CASSIGQGDDEQYF; cdr3_nt: TGTGCCAGTAGTATAGGACAGGGGGACGACGAGCAGTACTTC
j_call: TRBJ2-7; d_call: -; clone_size: -; v_call: TRBV5-6; cdr3_aa: CASSLSGPYEQYF; cdr3_nt: TGTGCCAGCAGCTTATCGGGTCCCTACGAGCAGTACTTC
j_call: TRBJ2-1; d_call: -; clone_size: -; v_call: TRBV10-3; cdr3_aa: CAITDGARNNEQFF; cdr3_nt: TGTGCCATCACCGATGGGGCTAGAAATAATGAGCAGTTCTTC
j_call: TRBJ1-2; d_call: -; clone_size: few; v_call: TRBV5-1; cdr3_aa: CASSLEGGTQRGYTF; cdr3_nt: TGCGCCAGCAGCTTGGAGGGAGGGACGCAGCGTGGCTACACCTTC
j_call: TRBJ1-5; d_call: TRBD1; clone_size: -; v_call: TRBV19; cdr3_aa: CASSRDRGGNQPQHF; cdr3_nt: TGTGCCAGTAGCCGGGACAGGGGGGGCAATCAGCCCCAGCATTTT
j_call: TRBJ1-5; d_call: TRBD1; clone_size: -; v_call: TRBV11-2; cdr3_aa: CASSFTGTGKSRPQHF; cdr3_nt: TGTGCCAGCAGCTTTACCGGGACAGGGAAGTCAAGGCCCCAGCATTTT
j_call: TRBJ1-2; d_call: -; clone_size: -; v_call: TRBV10-3; cdr3_aa: CAISNSGGSGYTF; cdr3_nt: TGTGCCATCTCAAACTCTGGGGGCAGTGGCTACACCTTC
j_call: TRBJ1-3; d_call: TRBD1; clone_size: -; v_call: TRBV28; cdr3_aa: CASSSPGQTVNTIYF; cdr3_nt: TGTGCCAGCAGTTCCCCGGGACAGACGGTTAACACCATATATTTT
j_call: TRBJ1-1; d_call: TRBD1; clone_size: few; v_call: TRBV29-1; cdr3_aa: CSVAAPGQGAEAFF; cdr3_nt: TGCAGCGTTGCGGCCCCGGGACAGGGAGCTGAAGCTTTCTTT
j_call: TRBJ2-2; d_call: TRBD2; clone_size: -; v_call: TRBV6-5; cdr3_aa: CASTFLAGGGELFF; cdr3_nt: TGTGCCAGCACCTTTCTAGCGGGAGGGGGGGAGCTGTTTTTT
j_call: TRBJ2-1; d_call: TRBD2; clone_size: -; v_call: TRBV11-2; cdr3_aa: CASSLDRAGGPSQPFNEQFF; cdr3_nt: TGTGCCAGCAGCTTAGATAGGGCGGGAGGGCCCTCCCAGCCGTTCAATGAGCAGTTCTTC
j_call: TRBJ1-1; d_call: -; clone_size: -; v_call: TRBV2; cdr3_aa: CASSELEGTEAFF; cdr3_nt: TGTGCCAGCAGTGAATTAGAGGGCACTGAAGCTTTCTTT
j_call: TRBJ1-1; d_call: TRBD1; clone_size: -; v_call: TRBV18; cdr3_aa: CASSPSRQPGGASEAFF; cdr3_nt: TGTGCCAGCTCACCATCGCGTCAGCCAGGGGGCGCCTCTGAAGCTTTCTTT
j_call: TRBJ2-3; d_call: -; clone_size: -; v_call: TRBV7-3; cdr3_aa: CASSSGADTQYF; cdr3_nt: TGTGCCAGCAGCTCGGGGGCAGATACGCAGTATTTT